This entry describes one T cell receptor beta chain. This specimen comes from a study of blood T cell repertoires in COVID-19. Study-wide background: Sites across the United States, Italy and Spain contributed samples from acute and convalescent COVID-19. Sample material is recorded as cDNA or gDNA derived from T cells, B-cell-depleted T cells, or PBMCs.

The assay was immunoSEQ multiplex PCR, and TCRdb's table has in-frame clones only and misses some. The sample comprises about 520,000 clones, roughly 88% of which are singletons, and under 4% rests with the top ten. With 4 bases clipped from V and 7 bases from J, the junction kept 9 bases outside the gene matches. The CDR3 is made up of 14 amino acids. Per the germline V gene, CDR1 is SGHVS and CDR2 is FNYEAQ. The source material was peripheral blood. The sequence derives from a human donor in a cohort sampled during active COVID-19. The V gene is TRBV7-6, the J gene TRBJ1-2; 7 bases match TRBD1. Here the CDR3 reads CASSSFQGESGYTF. DNA for the CDR3: TGTGCCAGCAGCTCCTTTCAGGGGGAAAGTGGCTACACCTTC.